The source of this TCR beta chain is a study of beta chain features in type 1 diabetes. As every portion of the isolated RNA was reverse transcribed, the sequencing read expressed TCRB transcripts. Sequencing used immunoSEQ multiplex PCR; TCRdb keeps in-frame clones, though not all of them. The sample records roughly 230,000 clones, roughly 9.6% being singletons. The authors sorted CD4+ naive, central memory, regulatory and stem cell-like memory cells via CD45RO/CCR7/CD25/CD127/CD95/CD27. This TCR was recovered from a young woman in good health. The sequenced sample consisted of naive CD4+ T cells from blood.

The CDR3 nucleotides are TGTGCCAGCAGCTTAGGACAGGGCCAAGAGACCCAGTACTTC. It is translated as CASSLGQGQETQYF. The genes are TRBV7-7 and TRBJ2-5, with 7 bases that match TRBD1. Germline V gene data show CDR1 as SSHAT and CDR2 as FNYEAQ (reference sequence). CDR3 length: 14 amino acids. V lost 1 base, J lost 1 base, and 0 bases stayed unmatched.